Presented here are 8 T cell receptor beta chains from one specimen sequenced in a study of pediatric ulcerative colitis. Clones were read by immunoSEQ multiplex PCR, and TCRdb kept only the in-frame ones, dropping some. The sample shows about 36,000 clones, 73% of them seen only once. The rectum was sampled with one to two pinch biopsies at colonoscopy. The sample was gut tissue. These receptor sequences come from a boy younger than 18 with moderate ulcerative colitis.

This chain uses TRBV18 with TRBJ2-3, with 10 bases aligning to TRBD1. Looked up from germline, CDR1 is KGHSH and CDR2 is LQKENI. The CDR3 is 17 residues long. V gave up 5 bases and J gave up 2 bases; unmatched junction bases: 10. CDR3 DNA sequence: TGTGCCAGCTCAACGACGGGGGGACAGGGGCTCACAGATACGCAGTATTTT. It specifies CASSTTGGQGLTDTQYF.

Turning to this clone: Other nucleotide sequences from this sample produce the same CDR3. The CDR3 protein is CASSLDYNEQFF. CDR3 DNA: TGCGCCAGCAGCTTGGACTACAATGAGCAGTTCTTC. The rearrangement links TRBV5-1 to TRBJ2-1; no clear D gene. CDR3 size: 12 residues. The V and J ends lost 0 bases and 3 bases respectively, with 1 base between them. CDR1 SGHRS and CDR2 YFSETQ come from the germline V gene.

The chain combines TRBV5-6 with TRBJ1-1, with D possibly TRBD1 on 6 matching bases. CDR3 length: 13 amino acids. Deletions cut 4 bases from V and 4 bases from J, with 11 bases between. The germline gives CDR1 SGHDT, CDR2 YYEEEE. The CDR3, as DNA: TGTGCCAGCAGCATTAGAGGGGGCACTGAAGCTTTCTTT. This encodes CASSIRGGTEAFF.

V and J are TRBV4-1 and TRBJ2-3, with TRBD1 matching over 8 bases. V was clipped by 3 bases and J by 2 bases; unmatched bases: 7. Germline V gene data show CDR1 as MGHRA and CDR2 as YSYEKL. The length of the CDR3 is 16 residues. CDR3 loop: CASSQGPGGPTDTQYF. The CDR3 region has the DNA TGCGCCAGCAGCCAGGGACCAGGGGGCCCCACAGATACGCAGTATTTT.

V is TRBV10-3 and J is TRBJ1-2; no clear D gene. The CDR3 totals 14 residues. Germline V gene data show CDR1 as ENHRY and CDR2 as SYGVKD. Trimming cost V 4 bases and J 4 bases, with 13 bases left between them. DNA for the CDR3: TGTGCCATCAGTGCCACGGACGGTATCTATGGCTACACCTTC. Protein: CAISATDGIYGYTF.

The chain links TRBV5-6 to TRBJ1-2; 7 bases are shared with TRBD1. The length of the CDR3 is 13 residues. J lost 4 bases, V lost 5 bases, and 5 bases had no gene match. Germline CDR1 is SGHDT and CDR2 is YYEEEE. The CDR3 region is CASREQGFYGYTF. CDR3 nucleotide sequence: TGTGCCAGCAGAGAACAGGGGTTCTATGGCTACACCTTC. Full variable domain (outside the CDR3, taken from reference TRBV5-6 and TRBJ1-2): DAGVTQSPTHLIKTRGQQVTLRCSPKSGHDTVSWYQQALGQGPQFIFQYYEEEERQRGNFPDRFSGHQFPNYSSELNVNALLLGDSALYLCASREQGFYGYTFGSGTRLTVV.

This clone was counted a single time. The chain employs TRBV30 and TRBJ2-5; the D gene is possibly TRBD2 (6 bases). Germline CDR1 and CDR2: GTSNPN and SVGIG (reference sequence). V lost 2 bases and J lost 4, with 11 bases in between. The CDR3 runs 13 residues. For the CDR3, the DNA is TGTGCCTGGAGTACCCCGGGACTAGAGACCCAGTACTTC. Amino acid sequence: CAWSTPGLETQYF. Full variable domain (rest looked up from reference TRBV30 and TRBJ2-5): SQTIHQWPATLVQPVGSPLSLECTVEGTSNPNLYWYRQAAGRGLQLLFYSVGIGQISSEVPQNLSASRPQDRQFILSSKKLLLSDSGFYLCAWSTPGLETQYFGPGTRLLVL.

The genes are TRBV13 and TRBJ2-4, with TRBD2 matching 7 bases. This CDR3 contains 14 residues. V dropped 3 bases and J dropped 8; count of bases not matched to a gene: 7. From germline, CDR1 is PRHDT and CDR2 FYEKMQ (reference sequence). The CDR3 DNA is TGTGCCAGCAGCTTCCGGGGGGTCTGGGACATTCAGTACTTC. Encoded protein: CASSFRGVWDIQYF. The full variable domain, its missing parts supplied by reference TRBV13 and TRBJ2-4, is AAGVIQSPRHLIKEKRETATLKCYPIPRHDTVYWYQQGPGQDPQFLISFYEKMQSDKGSIPDRFSAQQFSDYHSELNMSSLELGDSALYFCASSFRGVWDIQYFGAGTRLSVL.